This entry features one T cell receptor beta chain sequence. What it binds is unknown. Stated time point: week 35, safety follow-up. Vaccination used 300 ug of mutant IDH1 20-mer peptide per dose, with topical imiquimod. The table came from immunoSEQ multiplex PCR; TCRdb's copy has only in-frame clones and leaves some out. This sample yields tens of thousands of clones, of which about 79% are seen a single time; less than 15% belongs to the top ten. This CDR3 has 17 amino acids. Trimming took 3 bases from V and 9 from J; bases not matched to a gene: 13. Per germline, CDR1 SGHVS and CDR2 FNYEAQ. The sample comes from a study of a mutant IDH1 vaccine in newly diagnosed glioma.

The sequence was obtained from a man in his forties or fifties with glioma. The gene calls are TRBV7-6 and TRBJ2-1, with TRBD2 matching over 11 bases. Specimen: PBMCs, collected from a glioma patient whose treatment included an IDH1 peptide vaccine. CDR3 sequence: CASSFRGIAGGTTEQFF. CDR3 sequence (DNA): TGTGCCAGCAGCTTTAGAGGTATAGCGGGAGGGACAACTGAGCAGTTCTTC.